Listed below are T cell receptor beta chains from one sample, sequenced in a study of shared clonotypes between healthy human individuals. Sequencing used immunoSEQ multiplex PCR; TCRdb keeps in-frame clones, though not all of them. The sample has roughly 450,000 clones, 70% to 80% seen once. Sequenced input: PBMCs. These receptors originate from a woman between 40 and 55 years old in good health. Some clones in this sample may be carry-over from other donors' samples. Each CDR3 is given with its conserved first and last residue. The D gene is left open where the match is weak. Part of the rows lack a size; the others show once, few, many or a class for expanded clones.

V	D	J	size	DNA	CDR3
TRBV15	TRBD2	TRBJ2-1	once	TGTGCCACCAGCAGAGTTAGCGGGATGGCGTATTCCTACAATGAGCAGTTCTTC	CATSRVSGMAYSYNEQFF
TRBV9	-	TRBJ2-5	-	TGTGCCAGCAGCTCAGGGATCCAAGGGACCCAGTACTTC	CASSSGIQGTQYF
TRBV28	-	TRBJ2-2	-	TGTGCCAGCAGCCTACCTACAGCCTCCGGGGAGCTGTTTTTT	CASSLPTASGELFF
TRBV19	TRBD2	TRBJ2-2	once	TGTGCCAGTAGTTGGGGCGGGAGGGCCATAACAACGAACACCGGGGAGCTGTTTTTT	CASSWGGRAITTNTGELFF
TRBV5-8	TRBD1	TRBJ2-1	-	TGTGCCAGCAGCCCCGGGACAGGGGTTAACAATGAGCAGTTCTTC	CASSPGTGVNNEQFF
TRBV9	TRBD1	TRBJ1-5	-	TGTGCCAGCAGCGTATCCACAGGGGATCAGCCCCAGCATTTT	CASSVSTGDQPQHF
TRBV6-1	-	TRBJ1-5	-	TGTGCCAGCAGTGAGTTTTTGAGCAATCAGCCCCAGCATTTT	CASSEFLSNQPQHF
TRBV29-1	-	TRBJ1-2	-	TGCAGCGTTGTAGGTGTCCAGGGGCCGAGTGGCTACACCTTC	CSVVGVQGPSGYTF
TRBV27	-	TRBJ1-5	-	TGTGCCAGCAGTTTCGGAGCGGATCAGCCCCAGCATTTT	CASSFGADQPQHF
TRBV4-1	TRBD2	TRBJ2-1	-	TGCGCCAGCAGCCAAGGCCGAGGCGGGAGGGTATTCAATGAGCAGTTCTTC	CASSQGRGGRVFNEQFF
TRBV6-4	-	TRBJ2-1	-	TGTGCCACCAAGGACAGTGACTACAATGAGCAGTTCTTC	CATKDSDYNEQFF
TRBV10-3	TRBD2	TRBJ2-3	-	TGTGCCAGCAATAGCGGGAAGGCAGATACGCAGTATTTT	CASNSGKADTQYF
TRBV7-7	-	TRBJ2-7	-	TGTGCTAGCAGACGTGTAATAGGCCAGTACTACGAGCAGTACTTC	CASRRVIGQYYEQYF